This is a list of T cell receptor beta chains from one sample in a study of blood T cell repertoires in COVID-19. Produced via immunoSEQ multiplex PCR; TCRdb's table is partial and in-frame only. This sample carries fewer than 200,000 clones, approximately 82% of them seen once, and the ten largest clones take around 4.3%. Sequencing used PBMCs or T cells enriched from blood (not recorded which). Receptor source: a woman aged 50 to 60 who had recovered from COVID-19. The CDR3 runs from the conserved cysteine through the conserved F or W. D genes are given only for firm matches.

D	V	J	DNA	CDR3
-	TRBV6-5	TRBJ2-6	TGTGCCAGCACTCAATGGGGGGCTGGGGCCAACGTCCTGACTTTC	CASTQWGAGANVLTF
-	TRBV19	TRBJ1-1	TGTGCCAGTAGCGCTAACCCTCCCAACACTGAAGCTTTCTTT	CASSANPPNTEAFF
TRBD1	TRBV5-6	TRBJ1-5	TGTGCCAGCAGCGAAGGGACAGGCCCAAGCAATCAGCCCCAGCATTTT	CASSEGTGPSNQPQHF
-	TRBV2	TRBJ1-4	TGTGCCAGCGAGAGACAGTTAGGTGAAAAACTGTTTTTT	CASERQLGEKLFF
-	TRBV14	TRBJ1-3	TGTGCCAGCAGCCGACAGGCCAACTCTGGAAACACCATATATTTT	CASSRQANSGNTIYF
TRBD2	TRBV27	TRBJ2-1	TGTGCCAGCACCGGGACTAGATTGAGGGATGAGCAGTTCTTC	CASTGTRLRDEQFF
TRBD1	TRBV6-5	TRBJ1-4	TGTGCCAGCAGTTTCGGGACAGGGGGCGAAAAACTGTTTTTT	CASSFGTGGEKLFF
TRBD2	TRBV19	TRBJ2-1	TGTGCCAGTACCCCGCGGGGGATTGACAATGAGCAGTTCTTC	CASTPRGIDNEQFF
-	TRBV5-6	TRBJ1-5	TGTGCCAGCAGCCCTCGTCGGGGGAAGGTGCAGCCCCAGCATTTT	CASSPRRGKVQPQHF
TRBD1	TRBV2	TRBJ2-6	TGTGCCAGCAGTCCTCAATGGACAGGGGGTCCTGGGGCCAACGTCCTGACTTTC	CASSPQWTGGPGANVLTF
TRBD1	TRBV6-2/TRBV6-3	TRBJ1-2	TGTGCCAGCAGTCCCCGGACAGGCCTACTCAACTATGGCTACACCTTC	CASSPRTGLLNYGYTF
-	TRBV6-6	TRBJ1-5	TGTGCCAGCACTCTGGGGAGATATCAGCCCCAGCATTTT	CASTLGRYQPQHF